This is a list of T cell receptor beta chains from one sample in a study of cytomegalovirus exposure and HLA in healthy donors. This table comes from immunoSEQ multiplex PCR, and its TCRdb copy is limited to in-frame clones, with some not included. The sample includes over 150,000 clones, 70% to 85% of them seen just once. Specimen: PBMCs. These receptors were collected from a man aged 25 to 40 in good health and CMV-seropositive. Each CDR3 is given with its conserved first and last residue. A D gene is named only where the DNA matches it firmly. Some rows have no size entry. The others give once, few or many, or a class for an expanded clone.

j_call clone_size d_call v_call cdr3_aa cdr3_nt
TRBJ2-7 NA TRBD1 TRBV7-7 CASSEQGAGEQYF TGTGCCAGCAGCGAACAGGGGGCGGGCGAGCAGTACTTC
TRBJ2-5 NA NA TRBV29-1 CSVRQTQETQYF TGCAGCGTCAGACAGACCCAAGAGACCCAGTACTTC
TRBJ1-3 NA TRBD1 TRBV2 CASRTGGRGNTIYF TGTGCCAGCAGGACAGGGGGTAGAGGGAACACCATATATTTT
TRBJ1-5 NA NA TRBV7-2 CASSLGHLSNQPQHF TGTGCCAGCAGCTTAGGACACCTTAGCAATCAGCCCCAGCATTTT
TRBJ1-1 NA NA TRBV6-6 CASSYGELTEAFF TGTGCCAGCAGTTACGGGGAGCTGACTGAAGCTTTCTTT
TRBJ2-5 NA NA TRBV14 CASSQDWGSGQETQYF TGTGCCAGCAGCCAAGATTGGGGTAGCGGACAAGAGACCCAGTACTTC
TRBJ1-2 NA NA TRBV4-1 CASSSVGAGYGYTF TGCGCCAGCAGCTCCGTTGGAGCGGGCTATGGCTACACCTTC
TRBJ2-7 NA TRBD2 TRBV6-1 CASTFLALAGGPEYF TGTGCCAGCACCTTCCTGGCCCTAGCGGGGGGGCCGGAGTACTTC
TRBJ2-2 NA TRBD1 TRBV19 CASSIGTANTGELFF TGTGCCAGTAGTATTGGGACAGCGAACACCGGGGAGCTGTTTTTT
TRBJ1-2 NA TRBD1 TRBV5-6 CASSLPGGADYGYTF TGTGCCAGCAGCTTGCCAGGGGGCGCGGACTATGGCTACACCTTC
TRBJ2-5 NA TRBD2 TRBV7-3 CASSPVAGGGEETQYF TGTGCCAGCAGCCCCGTAGCGGGGGGGGGAGAAGAGACCCAGTACTTC
TRBJ1-4 once NA TRBV28 CASSLLPGSTNEKLFF TGTGCCAGCAGTTTATTGCCAGGATCCACTAATGAAAAACTGTTTTTT
TRBJ2-1 NA TRBD2 TRBV7-9 CASSSSGTSFDEQFF TGTGCCAGCAGCTCATCCGGGACTAGCTTCGATGAGCAGTTCTTC
TRBJ2-3 NA TRBD2 TRBV4-3 CASSREFLPGLHRPTDTQYF TGCGCCAGCAGCCGCGAATTTCTCCCGGGACTACATAGACCCACAGATACGCAGTATTTT
TRBJ1-5 NA TRBD1 TRBV16 CASSQSRGPQPQHF TGTGCCAGCAGCCAATCAAGGGGGCCTCAGCCCCAGCATTTT
TRBJ1-4 few TRBD1 TRBV2 CASSDRGNEKLFF TGTGCCAGCAGTGACAGGGGGAATGAAAAACTGTTTTTT
TRBJ1-2 NA NA TRBV7-9 CSSSYQGYGYTF TGTTCCAGCAGCTACCAGGGGTATGGCTACACCTTC
TRBJ2-7 NA TRBD1 TRBV27 CASSGQGAYEQYF TGTGCCAGCAGCGGACAGGGGGCTTACGAGCAGTACTTC
TRBJ1-1 NA NA TRBV6-1 CASSKQGDTEAFF TGTGCCAGCTCGAAACAGGGCGACACTGAAGCTTTCTTT
TRBJ1-5 NA NA TRBV4-1 CASSHGQSSNQPQHF TGCGCCAGCAGCCACGGACAGTCTAGCAATCAGCCCCAGCATTTT
TRBJ1-1 NA TRBD1 TRBV28 CASSLIAGGRSTEAFF TGTGCCAGCAGTTTAATAGCAGGGGGGAGGAGCACTGAAGCTTTCTTT
TRBJ2-5 NA NA TRBV5-4 CASSLGQNQETQYF TGTGCCAGCAGCTTGGGACAGAACCAAGAGACCCAGTACTTC
TRBJ2-7 NA TRBD2 TRBV2 CASKRLAGGEEQYF TGTGCCAGCAAAAGACTAGCGGGGGGTGAAGAGCAGTACTTC
TRBJ2-1 NA TRBD2 TRBV4-1 CASSQVLAGHYNEQFF TGCGCCAGCAGCCAGGTACTAGCGGGACATTACAATGAGCAGTTCTTC
TRBJ2-7 once NA TRBV15 CATSRAGVEQYF TGTGCCACCAGTCGAGCAGGGGTCGAGCAGTACTTC
TRBJ2-3 NA TRBD2 TRBV4-1 CASSLTSGGPGDTQYF TGCGCCAGCAGCCTGACTAGCGGGGGGCCGGGAGATACGCAGTATTTT
TRBJ2-3 NA NA TRBV6-5 CASSYSSQADTQYF TGTGCCAGCAGTTACTCGAGTCAGGCGGATACGCAGTATTTT
TRBJ2-7 NA TRBD1 TRBV4-1 CASSQQGANHEQYF TGCGCCAGCAGCCAACAGGGGGCGAACCACGAGCAGTACTTC
TRBJ2-4 NA NA TRBV4-1 CASSQTGLAKNIQYF TGCGCCAGCAGCCAAACAGGGTTGGCCAAAAACATTCAGTACTTC
TRBJ2-2 NA NA TRBV6-1 CAIISGNTGELFF TGTGCCATCATATCCGGTAACACCGGGGAGCTGTTTTTT
TRBJ2-7 NA NA TRBV4-1 CASSPSVRDNSYEQYF TGCGCCAGCAGCCCAAGCGTCAGGGATAACTCCTACGAGCAGTACTTC
TRBJ2-3 NA NA TRBV5-6 CASSLDLPPTDTQYF TGTGCCAGCAGCTTGGACTTGCCCCCCACAGATACGCAGTATTTT
TRBJ2-5 NA TRBD2 TRBV27 CASSFKLAGGRETQYF TGTGCCAGCAGTTTTAAGCTAGCGGGGGGGCGGGAGACCCAGTACTTC
TRBJ1-5 NA NA TRBV27 CASRTSNQPQHF TGTGCCAGCAGGACAAGCAATCAGCCCCAGCATTTT
TRBJ1-2 few TRBD1 TRBV6-5 CASSYGQGIYGYTF TGTGCCAGCAGTTACGGACAGGGGATCTATGGCTACACCTTC
TRBJ2-1 NA TRBD1 TRBV29-1 CGFSGGGDEQFF TGCGGTTTCTCAGGGGGCGGGGATGAGCAGTTCTTC
TRBJ2-7 NA TRBD2 TRBV28 CASSSILDREGKHYEQYF TGTGCCAGCAGTTCCATATTGGACCGGGAGGGAAAGCACTACGAGCAGTACTTC
TRBJ1-2 NA NA TRBV6-1 CASSETRGRNGYTF TGTGCCAGCAGTGAAACCCGGGGGAGGAATGGCTACACCTTC
TRBJ2-1 NA NA TRBV7-3 CASSPRVGGEFF TGTGCCAGCAGCCCTCGTGTAGGGGGGGAGTTCTTC
TRBJ2-5 NA NA TRBV28 CAITGLGETQYF TGTGCCATCACAGGGTTGGGTGAGACCCAGTACTTC
TRBJ1-5 NA TRBD1 TRBV7-6 CASSGGQGSNQPQHF TGTGCCAGCAGCGGGGGACAGGGGAGCAATCAGCCCCAGCATTTT